The rows below give T cell receptor beta chains drawn from one sample of a study of T cell responses to AZD1222 COVID-19 vaccine. The assay was immunoSEQ multiplex PCR, and TCRdb's table has in-frame clones only and misses some. The sample lists 90,000 to 130,000 clones, about 85% occurring once. This specimen consisted of peripheral blood, obtained on day 0 of AZD1222 vaccination. All receptors come from an adult in good health. Both conserved end residues are part of each CDR3. Fields, in order: clone size, J gene, D gene, V gene, CDR3 protein, CDR3 DNA. D genes are given only for firm matches. The size field is filled for only some rows; it gives once, few, many or a size class.

clone size: .; J gene: TRBJ1-2; D gene: .; V gene: TRBV4-3; CDR3 protein: CASSQDRAMYGYTF; CDR3 DNA: TGCGCCAGCAGCCAAGATAGGGCGATGTATGGCTACACCTTC
clone size: .; J gene: TRBJ1-1; D gene: .; V gene: TRBV15; CDR3 protein: CATSRGVGVNTEAFF; CDR3 DNA: TGTGCCACCAGCAGAGGGGTAGGAGTGAACACTGAAGCTTTCTTT
clone size: .; J gene: TRBJ1-1; D gene: .; V gene: TRBV5-1; CDR3 protein: CASSREGGNTEAFF; CDR3 DNA: TGCGCCAGCAGCCGCGAAGGGGGGAACACTGAAGCTTTCTTT
clone size: .; J gene: TRBJ2-1; D gene: .; V gene: TRBV19; CDR3 protein: CASSIRGRDEQFF; CDR3 DNA: TGTGCCAGTAGTATAAGGGGCCGGGATGAGCAGTTCTTC
clone size: .; J gene: TRBJ1-6; D gene: .; V gene: TRBV18; CDR3 protein: CASSPREARRGNSPLHF; CDR3 DNA: TGTGCCAGCTCACCCCGGGAAGCACGGAGGGGTAATTCACCCCTCCACTTT
clone size: .; J gene: TRBJ1-1; D gene: .; V gene: TRBV3-1/TRBV3-2; CDR3 protein: CASSHQSLNTEAFF; CDR3 DNA: TGTGCCAGCAGCCACCAGAGCTTGAACACTGAAGCTTTCTTT
clone size: few; J gene: TRBJ1-6; D gene: .; V gene: TRBV5-6; CDR3 protein: CASRDNNSPLHF; CDR3 DNA: TGTGCCAGCCGGGACAATAATTCACCCCTCCACTTT
clone size: .; J gene: TRBJ2-7; D gene: TRBD2; V gene: TRBV28; CDR3 protein: CASSLYGLVTREQYF; CDR3 DNA: TGTGCCAGCAGTTTATATGGACTAGTAACTCGCGAGCAGTACTTC
clone size: .; J gene: TRBJ2-5; D gene: .; V gene: TRBV18; CDR3 protein: CASSYRAPGGETQYF; CDR3 DNA: TGTGCCAGCTCGTACAGGGCCCCCGGGGGAGAGACCCAGTACTTC
clone size: .; J gene: TRBJ2-7; D gene: .; V gene: TRBV7-2; CDR3 protein: CASSPAGLPGDEQYF; CDR3 DNA: TGTGCCAGCAGCCCCGCGGGACTGCCTGGGGACGAGCAGTACTTC
clone size: once; J gene: TRBJ1-3; D gene: .; V gene: TRBV10-1; CDR3 protein: CASSERLGGSGNTIYF; CDR3 DNA: TGCGCCAGCAGTGAGCGCCTGGGGGGCTCGGGAAACACCATATATTTT
clone size: .; J gene: TRBJ2-7; D gene: .; V gene: TRBV3-1/TRBV3-2; CDR3 protein: CASSHQAGEQYF; CDR3 DNA: TGTGCCAGCAGCCATCAGGCTGGGGAGCAGTACTTC
clone size: .; J gene: TRBJ1-2; D gene: TRBD1; V gene: TRBV7-9; CDR3 protein: CASSSLQGYGYTF; CDR3 DNA: TGTGCCAGCAGCTCTTTACAGGGGTATGGCTACACCTTC
clone size: .; J gene: TRBJ2-4; D gene: TRBD1; V gene: TRBV19; CDR3 protein: CASSADGTGGKNIQYF; CDR3 DNA: TGTGCCAGTAGTGCCGACGGGACAGGGGGCAAAAACATTCAGTACTTC
clone size: few; J gene: TRBJ2-3; D gene: TRBD2; V gene: TRBV6-1; CDR3 protein: CASSESLAGGTDTQYF; CDR3 DNA: TGTGCCAGCAGTGAATCGCTAGCGGGGGGCACAGATACGCAGTATTTT
clone size: .; J gene: TRBJ2-7; D gene: .; V gene: TRBV7-6; CDR3 protein: CASSPQGGGSYEQYF; CDR3 DNA: TGTGCCAGCAGCCCCCAGGGGGGAGGTTCCTACGAGCAGTACTTC
clone size: .; J gene: TRBJ2-3; D gene: .; V gene: TRBV4-1; CDR3 protein: CASSLLYTDTQYF; CDR3 DNA: TGCGCCAGCAGCCTCCTTTATACAGATACGCAGTATTTT
clone size: once; J gene: TRBJ1-1; D gene: .; V gene: TRBV5-1; CDR3 protein: CASIGQFGAFF; CDR3 DNA: TGCGCCAGTATCGGACAGTTCGGAGCTTTCTTT
clone size: .; J gene: TRBJ2-5; D gene: .; V gene: TRBV14; CDR3 protein: CASSRFLGGSSETQYF; CDR3 DNA: TGTGCCAGCAGCCGCTTCCTAGGGGGGAGTTCAGAGACCCAGTACTTC
clone size: .; J gene: TRBJ2-7; D gene: .; V gene: TRBV14; CDR3 protein: CASSDRDKSYEQYF; CDR3 DNA: TGTGCCAGCAGCGACCGGGACAAGTCCTACGAGCAGTACTTC
clone size: .; J gene: TRBJ2-7; D gene: .; V gene: TRBV20-1; CDR3 protein: CSPYSDYEQYF; CDR3 DNA: TGCAGCCCCTACAGCGATTACGAGCAGTACTTC
clone size: .; J gene: TRBJ2-7; D gene: TRBD2; V gene: TRBV18; CDR3 protein: CASSTRGRGVNEQYF; CDR3 DNA: TGTGCCAGCTCAACACGTGGTCGGGGGGTGAACGAGCAGTACTTC
clone size: .; J gene: TRBJ1-5; D gene: .; V gene: TRBV6-1; CDR3 protein: CASSENLGDQPQHF; CDR3 DNA: TGTGCCAGCAGTGAGAACTTGGGGGATCAGCCCCAGCATTTT
clone size: once; J gene: TRBJ2-7; D gene: .; V gene: TRBV9; CDR3 protein: CASSDRVVGEQYF; CDR3 DNA: TGTGCCAGCAGCGACAGGGTGGTTGGCGAGCAGTACTTC
clone size: few; J gene: TRBJ2-3; D gene: .; V gene: TRBV4-1; CDR3 protein: CASSQAPGVITDTQYF; CDR3 DNA: TGCGCCAGCAGCCAAGCTCCAGGGGTTATAACAGATACGCAGTATTTT
clone size: .; J gene: TRBJ2-7; D gene: TRBD2; V gene: TRBV5-6; CDR3 protein: CASSPGGGRATYEQYF; CDR3 DNA: TGTGCCAGCAGCCCGGGAGGCGGGAGGGCAACCTACGAGCAGTACTTC
clone size: .; J gene: TRBJ2-1; D gene: .; V gene: TRBV29-1; CDR3 protein: CSVTRQLFSYNEQFF; CDR3 DNA: TGCAGCGTCACACGACAGCTTTTCTCCTACAATGAGCAGTTCTTC
clone size: once; J gene: TRBJ2-3; D gene: .; V gene: TRBV14; CDR3 protein: CASSHPGHTSTDTQYF; CDR3 DNA: TGTGCCAGCAGCCACCCGGGACACACTAGCACAGATACGCAGTATTTT
clone size: .; J gene: TRBJ2-7; D gene: .; V gene: TRBV5-1; CDR3 protein: CASRMLGQTSYEQYF; CDR3 DNA: TGCGCCAGCAGGATGTTGGGGCAGACCTCCTACGAGCAGTACTTC
clone size: few; J gene: TRBJ1-5; D gene: .; V gene: TRBV4-2; CDR3 protein: CASSPQGLWNQPQHF; CDR3 DNA: TGTGCCAGCAGCCCCCAGGGACTGTGGAATCAGCCCCAGCATTTT
clone size: .; J gene: TRBJ1-2; D gene: .; V gene: TRBV6-5; CDR3 protein: CASSLSLQVERYGYTF; CDR3 DNA: TGTGCCAGCAGTTTATCTCTCCAGGTAGAACGGTATGGCTACACCTTC
clone size: .; J gene: TRBJ1-5; D gene: .; V gene: TRBV4-1; CDR3 protein: CASSLGDYNQPQHF; CDR3 DNA: TGCGCCAGCAGCCTCGGGGATTACAATCAGCCCCAGCATTTT
clone size: .; J gene: TRBJ2-7; D gene: .; V gene: TRBV23-1; CDR3 protein: CARSGVERPGEQYF; CDR3 DNA: TGCGCCAGGTCGGGGGTAGAACGTCCAGGCGAGCAGTACTTC
clone size: .; J gene: TRBJ2-5; D gene: TRBD1; V gene: TRBV7-8; CDR3 protein: CASSLLSGGETQYF; CDR3 DNA: TGTGCCAGCAGCTTGCTTTCAGGGGGAGAGACCCAGTACTTC
clone size: .; J gene: TRBJ1-2; D gene: .; V gene: TRBV7-9; CDR3 protein: CASSPLNLAGYGYTF; CDR3 DNA: TGTGCCAGCAGCCCACTTAACCTCGCGGGCTATGGCTACACCTTC
clone size: .; J gene: TRBJ1-5; D gene: .; V gene: TRBV7-2; CDR3 protein: CASSLDGHLGEPQHF; CDR3 DNA: TGTGCCAGCAGCCTAGATGGACATCTAGGGGAGCCCCAGCATTTT
clone size: few; J gene: TRBJ2-7; D gene: TRBD1; V gene: TRBV28; CDR3 protein: CASSSRQGMYF; CDR3 DNA: TGTGCCAGCAGTTCCCGACAGGGGATGTACTTC
clone size: .; J gene: TRBJ1-6; D gene: TRBD1; V gene: TRBV6-5; CDR3 protein: CASSQQGVGSPLHF; CDR3 DNA: TGTGCCAGCAGCCAACAGGGGGTAGGTTCACCCCTCCACTTT
clone size: few; J gene: TRBJ1-1; D gene: .; V gene: TRBV2; CDR3 protein: CASRAGENTEAFF; CDR3 DNA: TGTGCCAGCAGGGCAGGGGAGAACACTGAAGCTTTCTTT
clone size: .; J gene: TRBJ1-5; D gene: .; V gene: TRBV3-1/TRBV3-2; CDR3 protein: CASSQGLQPQHF; CDR3 DNA: TGTGCCAGCAGCCAGGGTTTGCAGCCCCAGCATTTT
clone size: .; J gene: TRBJ2-1; D gene: TRBD1; V gene: TRBV4-3; CDR3 protein: CASSQDRGTGVGNEQFF; CDR3 DNA: TGCGCCAGCAGCCAAGATAGGGGGACAGGGGTTGGCAATGAGCAGTTCTTC
clone size: .; J gene: TRBJ2-1; D gene: TRBD2; V gene: TRBV28; CDR3 protein: CASSSPGRGSPYNEQFF; CDR3 DNA: TGTGCCAGCAGTTCCCCCGGTCGCGGGAGCCCCTACAATGAGCAGTTCTTC
clone size: .; J gene: TRBJ2-1; D gene: .; V gene: TRBV19; CDR3 protein: CASSTLQTSYNEQFF; CDR3 DNA: TGTGCCAGTAGTACCCTACAGACCTCCTACAATGAGCAGTTCTTC
clone size: .; J gene: TRBJ2-2; D gene: .; V gene: TRBV28; CDR3 protein: CASLRPSNTGELFF; CDR3 DNA: TGTGCCAGCCTCCGGCCCTCCAACACCGGGGAGCTGTTTTTT
clone size: .; J gene: TRBJ2-5; D gene: .; V gene: TRBV7-2; CDR3 protein: CASSSNSAKTQYF; CDR3 DNA: TGTGCCAGCAGCTCTAATTCTGCAAAGACCCAGTACTTC
clone size: once; J gene: TRBJ2-3; D gene: .; V gene: TRBV23-1; CDR3 protein: CASSQSWGTPGAPGVTDTQYF; CDR3 DNA: TGCGCCAGCAGTCAATCTTGGGGGACACCTGGCGCCCCCGGGGTTACAGATACGCAGTATTTT
clone size: .; J gene: TRBJ2-3; D gene: .; V gene: TRBV5-4; CDR3 protein: CASSRKEGGSDTQYF; CDR3 DNA: TGTGCCAGCTCGAGAAAGGAGGGGGGGTCAGATACGCAGTATTTT
clone size: once; J gene: TRBJ1-2; D gene: .; V gene: TRBV19; CDR3 protein: CASSIAAGTSPHYSDTF; CDR3 DNA: TGTGCCAGTAGTATAGCCGCCGGGACAAGTCCCCACTATTCGGACACCTTC
clone size: .; J gene: TRBJ2-7; D gene: .; V gene: TRBV19; CDR3 protein: CASSMRTPAEQYF; CDR3 DNA: TGTGCCAGTAGTATGAGGACCCCCGCCGAGCAGTACTTC
clone size: .; J gene: TRBJ1-5; D gene: .; V gene: TRBV7-9; CDR3 protein: CASSFEGGPQHF; CDR3 DNA: TGTGCCAGCAGCTTCGAGGGCGGGCCCCAGCATTTT